This T cell receptor beta chain came from a study of T cell responses to AZD1222 COVID-19 vaccine. Profiled with immunoSEQ multiplex PCR; TCRdb holds only in-frame clones, not every one. The sample carries about 180,000 clones, almost 90% recorded once. The CDR3 has 15 amino acids. Germline-derived CDR1 and CDR2 are GTSNPN and SVGIG (reference sequence). V was cut by 4 bases and J by 4 bases, with 17 bases left in between. The chain combines TRBV30 with TRBJ1-3; possibly TRBD1 for D (6 bases). This specimen was peripheral blood, taken 28 days after the second AZD1222 dose. The TCR was taken from an adult who received the AZD1222 COVID-19 vaccine. The CDR3 loop reads CAWKGDTFVGNTIYF. The CDR3 DNA follows: TGTGCCTGGAAGGGGGACACCTTCGTAGGAAACACCATATATTTT.